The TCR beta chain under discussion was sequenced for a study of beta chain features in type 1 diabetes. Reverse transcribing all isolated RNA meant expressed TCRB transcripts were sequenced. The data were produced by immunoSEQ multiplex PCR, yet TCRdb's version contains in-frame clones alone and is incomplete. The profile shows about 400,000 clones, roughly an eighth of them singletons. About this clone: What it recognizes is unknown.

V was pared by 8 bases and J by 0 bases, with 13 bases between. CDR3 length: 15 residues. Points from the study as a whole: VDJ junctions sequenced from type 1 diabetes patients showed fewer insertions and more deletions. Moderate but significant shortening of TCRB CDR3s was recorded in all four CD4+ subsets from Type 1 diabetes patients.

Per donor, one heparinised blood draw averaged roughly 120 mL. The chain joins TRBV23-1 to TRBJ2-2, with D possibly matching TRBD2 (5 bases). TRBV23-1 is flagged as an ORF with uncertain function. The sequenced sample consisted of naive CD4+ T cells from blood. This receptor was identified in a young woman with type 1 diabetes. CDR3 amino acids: CASGLPDSNTGELFF. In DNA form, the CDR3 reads TGCGCCAGCGGACTCCCGGATTCGAACACCGGGGAGCTGTTTTTT.